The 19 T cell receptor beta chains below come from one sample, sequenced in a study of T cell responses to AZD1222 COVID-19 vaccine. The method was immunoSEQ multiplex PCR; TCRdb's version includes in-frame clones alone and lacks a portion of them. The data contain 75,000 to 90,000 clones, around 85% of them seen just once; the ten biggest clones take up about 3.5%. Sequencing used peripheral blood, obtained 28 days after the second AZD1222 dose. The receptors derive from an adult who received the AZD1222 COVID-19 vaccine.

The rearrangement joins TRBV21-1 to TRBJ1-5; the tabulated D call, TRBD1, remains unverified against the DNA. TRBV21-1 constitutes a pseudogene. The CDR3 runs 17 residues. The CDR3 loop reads CASSKNPGQGSDQPQHF. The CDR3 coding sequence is TGTGCCAGCAGCAAGAACCCGGGACAGGGGTCGGATCAGCCCCAGCATTTT.

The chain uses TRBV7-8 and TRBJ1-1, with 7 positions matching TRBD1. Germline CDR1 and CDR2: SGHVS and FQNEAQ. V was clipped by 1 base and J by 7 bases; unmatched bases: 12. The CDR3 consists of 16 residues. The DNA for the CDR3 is TGTGCCAGCAGCTTAGAGGGGCTGACAGGGTGGAGTGAAGCTTTCTTT. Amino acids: CASSLEGLTGWSEAFF.

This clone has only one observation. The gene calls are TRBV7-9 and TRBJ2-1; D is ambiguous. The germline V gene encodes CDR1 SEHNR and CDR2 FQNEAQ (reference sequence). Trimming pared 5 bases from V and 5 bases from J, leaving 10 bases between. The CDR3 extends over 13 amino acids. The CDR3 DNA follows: TGTGCCAGCAGCGACCGGGCCAACAATGAGCAGTTCTTC. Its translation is CASSDRANNEQFF.

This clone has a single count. CDR3 sequence: CASSQVREVTSNYGYTF. Written as DNA, the CDR3 is TGCGCCAGCAGCCAAGTACGGGAGGTAACATCTAACTATGGCTACACCTTC. The genes are TRBV4-1 and TRBJ1-2, with D hard to call. CDR1 is MGHRA and CDR2 is YSYEKL in the germline V gene. Trimming took 1 base from V and 0 from J, leaving 15 bases between them. The CDR3 runs to 17 residues.

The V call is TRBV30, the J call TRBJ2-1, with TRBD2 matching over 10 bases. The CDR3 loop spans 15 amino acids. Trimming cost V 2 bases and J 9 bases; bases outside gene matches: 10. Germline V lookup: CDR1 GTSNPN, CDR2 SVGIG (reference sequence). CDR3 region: CAWSIIRAGGVEQFF. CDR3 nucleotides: TGTGCCTGGAGTATCATCCGAGCGGGAGGGGTTGAGCAGTTCTTC.

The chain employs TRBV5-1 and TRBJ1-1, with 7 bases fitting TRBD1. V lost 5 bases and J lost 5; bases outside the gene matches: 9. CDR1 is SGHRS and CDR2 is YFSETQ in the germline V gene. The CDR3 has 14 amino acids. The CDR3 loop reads CASRPTGVWTEAFF. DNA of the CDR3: TGCGCCAGCAGGCCTACAGGGGTTTGGACTGAAGCTTTCTTT.

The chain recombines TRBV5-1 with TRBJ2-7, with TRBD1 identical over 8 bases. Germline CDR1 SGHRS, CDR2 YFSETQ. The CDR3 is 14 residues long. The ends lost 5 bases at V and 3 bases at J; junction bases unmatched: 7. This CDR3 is CASRSGQGNYEQYF. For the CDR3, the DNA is TGCGCCAGCAGATCCGGACAGGGAAACTACGAGCAGTACTTC. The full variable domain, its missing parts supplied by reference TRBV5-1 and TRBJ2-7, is KAGVTQTPRYLIKTRGQQVTLSCSPISGHRSVSWYQQTPGQGLQFLFEYFSETQRNKGNFPGRFSGRQFSNSRSEMNVSTLELGDSALYLCASRSGQGNYEQYFGPGTRLTVT.

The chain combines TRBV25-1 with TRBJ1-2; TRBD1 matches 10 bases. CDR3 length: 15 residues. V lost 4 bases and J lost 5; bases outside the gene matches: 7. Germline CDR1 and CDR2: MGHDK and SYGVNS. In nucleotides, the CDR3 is TGTGCCAGCAGTGTAGACAGGGGGCGCGCATATGGCTACACCTTC. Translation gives CASSVDRGRAYGYTF.

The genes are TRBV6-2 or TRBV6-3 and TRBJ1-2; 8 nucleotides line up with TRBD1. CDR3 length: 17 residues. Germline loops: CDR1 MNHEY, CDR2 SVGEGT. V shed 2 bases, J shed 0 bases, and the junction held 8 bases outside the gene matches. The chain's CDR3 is CASSYLTGEKANYGYTF. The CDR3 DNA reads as TGTGCCAGCAGTTACCTGACAGGGGAAAAAGCTAACTATGGCTACACCTTC.

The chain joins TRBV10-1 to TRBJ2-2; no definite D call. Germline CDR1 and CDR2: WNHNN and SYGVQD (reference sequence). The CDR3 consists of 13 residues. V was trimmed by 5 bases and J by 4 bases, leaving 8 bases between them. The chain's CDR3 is CASSSQLTGELFF. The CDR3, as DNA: TGCGCCAGCAGTTCTCAGCTCACCGGGGAGCTGTTTTTT.

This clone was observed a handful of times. CDR3 sequence reads: CASSLRDGYGYTF. The DNA of the CDR3 is TGCGCCAGCAGCCTCAGGGACGGCTATGGCTACACCTTC. V gene TRBV5-1 combines with J gene TRBJ1-2; the D gene is possibly TRBD1 (5 bases). Trimming left V 4 bases short and J 4 bases short, with 11 bases between. CDR3 length: 13 amino acids. Germline CDR1 and CDR2: SGHRS and YFSETQ.

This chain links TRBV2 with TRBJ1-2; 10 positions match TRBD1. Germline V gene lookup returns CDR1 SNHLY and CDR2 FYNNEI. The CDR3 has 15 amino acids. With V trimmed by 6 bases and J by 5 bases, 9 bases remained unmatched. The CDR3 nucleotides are TGTGCCAGCAGCCAGCGAAGGACAGGGGGATATGGCTACACCTTC. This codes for CASSQRRTGGYGYTF. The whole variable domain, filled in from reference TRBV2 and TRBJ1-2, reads EPEVTQTPSHQVTQMGQEVILRCVPISNHLYFYWYRQILGQKVEFLVSFYNNEISEKSEIFDDQFSVERPDGSNFTLKIRSTKLEDSAMYFCASSQRRTGGYGYTFGSGTRLTVV.

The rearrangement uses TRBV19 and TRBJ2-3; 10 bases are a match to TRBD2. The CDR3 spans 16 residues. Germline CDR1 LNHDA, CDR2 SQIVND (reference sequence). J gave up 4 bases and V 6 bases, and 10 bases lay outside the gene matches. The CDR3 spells CASSTKSLAGADTQYF. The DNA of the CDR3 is TGTGCCAGTAGCACTAAATCGCTAGCGGGAGCAGATACGCAGTATTTT.

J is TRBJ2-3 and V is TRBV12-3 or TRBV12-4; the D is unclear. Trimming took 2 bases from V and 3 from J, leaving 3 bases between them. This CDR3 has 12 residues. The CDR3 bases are TGTGCCAGCAGTTTATATACAGATACGCAGTATTTT. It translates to CASSLYTDTQYF.

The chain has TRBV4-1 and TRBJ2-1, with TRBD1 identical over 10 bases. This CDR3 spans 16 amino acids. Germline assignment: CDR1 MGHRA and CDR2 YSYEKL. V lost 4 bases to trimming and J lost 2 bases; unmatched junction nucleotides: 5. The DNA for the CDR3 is TGCGCCAGCAGCCCCGCGGGGACAGGGGCCTACAATGAGCAGTTCTTC. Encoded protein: CASSPAGTGAYNEQFF.

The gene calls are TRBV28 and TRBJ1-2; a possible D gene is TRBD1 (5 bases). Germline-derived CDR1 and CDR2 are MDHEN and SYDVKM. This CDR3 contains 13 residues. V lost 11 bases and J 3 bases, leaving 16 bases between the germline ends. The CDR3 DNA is TGTGCCGGGGGGGGGAGCTGGGACTATGGCTACACCTTC. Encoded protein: CAGGGSWDYGYTF.

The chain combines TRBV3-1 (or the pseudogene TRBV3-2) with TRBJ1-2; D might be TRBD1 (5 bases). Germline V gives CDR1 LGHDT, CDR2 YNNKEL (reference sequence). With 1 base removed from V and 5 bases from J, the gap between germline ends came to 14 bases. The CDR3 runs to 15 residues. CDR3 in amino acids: CASSQGGVSEYGYTF. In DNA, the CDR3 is TGTGCCAGCAGCCAAGGAGGGGTGAGCGAGTATGGCTACACCTTC.

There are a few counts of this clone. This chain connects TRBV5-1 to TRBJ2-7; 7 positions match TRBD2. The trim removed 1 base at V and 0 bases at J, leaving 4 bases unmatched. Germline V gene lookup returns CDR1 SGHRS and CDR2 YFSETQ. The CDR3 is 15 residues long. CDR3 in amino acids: CASSLSAGDSYEQYF. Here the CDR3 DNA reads TGCGCCAGCAGCTTGTCGGCGGGGGACTCCTACGAGCAGTACTTC.

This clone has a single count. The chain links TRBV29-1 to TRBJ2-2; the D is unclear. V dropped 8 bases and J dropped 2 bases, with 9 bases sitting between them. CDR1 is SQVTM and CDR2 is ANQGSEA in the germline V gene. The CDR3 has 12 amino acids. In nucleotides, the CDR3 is TGCAGCCACGCTAGTAACACCGGGGAGCTGTTTTTT. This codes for CSHASNTGELFF.